The 10 T cell receptor beta chains below come from one sample, sequenced in a study of T cell responses to AZD1222 COVID-19 vaccine. Only in-frame clones appear in the TCRdb table, and some are missing; sequencing was by immunoSEQ multiplex PCR. Of 100,000 to 150,000 clones detected, around 89% appear once; the ten largest clones hold over 8.5%. Sample: peripheral blood, taken on day 0 of MenACWY control vaccination. These receptors came from an adult in good health.

V usage is TRBV30 and J usage is TRBJ1-2; D remains unclear. This CDR3 has 13 amino acids. V gave up 2 bases and J gave up 2 bases, with 9 bases separating them. Germline loops: CDR1 GTSNPN, CDR2 SVGIG (reference sequence). The DNA of the CDR3 is TGTGCCTGGAGTTTCCCAGAGAACTATGGCTACACCTTC. Its translation is CAWSFPENYGYTF.

This clone was observed once. V usage is TRBV7-3 and J usage is TRBJ2-3, with D possibly being TRBD2 (8 bases). This CDR3 contains 18 residues. CDR1 SGHTA and CDR2 FQGTGA come from the germline V gene. V was trimmed by 4 bases and J by 0 bases, leaving 20 bases between them. In DNA, the CDR3 is TGTGCCAGCAGCTACAGGGGAGGGGCTAGCGGGAGCACAGATACGCAGTATTTT. Translation: CASSYRGGASGSTDTQYF.

This clone was observed a handful of times. The chain joins TRBV13 to TRBJ2-2; no reliable D call. CDR1 and CDR2 from the germline V gene are PRHDT and FYEKMQ (reference sequence). V shed 0 bases and J shed 5 bases, with 4 bases lying between them. The CDR3 is 13 residues long. The CDR3 coding sequence is TGTGCCAGCAGCTTAGGCCTAACCGGGGAGCTGTTTTTT. Its translation: CASSLGLTGELFF.

The chain carries TRBV19 and TRBJ1-6; no firm D call. Germline lookup yields CDR1 LNHDA and CDR2 SQIVND (reference sequence). The CDR3 loop spans 14 amino acids. The V gene lost 7 bases and the J gene lost 0 bases, with 7 bases spanning the gap. The CDR3 sequence is CASNPSSYNSPLHF. In DNA form, the CDR3 reads TGTGCCAGTAACCCGAGCTCCTATAATTCACCCCTCCACTTT.

In its sample, this clone was seen once. V gene TRBV5-1 combines with J gene TRBJ2-7, with D unclear. Trimming removed 2 bases from V and 1 base from J, with 13 bases in between. CDR1 is SGHRS, CDR2 YFSETQ, per germline. This CDR3 contains 15 residues. As DNA, the CDR3 is TGCGCCAGCAGCTTTACTGGGGTTATGTCCTACGAGCAGTACTTC. Its translation: CASSFTGVMSYEQYF.

V and J are TRBV5-1 and TRBJ2-7, with a possible D match to TRBD2 (5 bases). Germline V gives CDR1 SGHRS, CDR2 YFSETQ. V lost 0 bases and J lost 0, with 7 bases in between. The CDR3 covers 14 residues. The CDR3 sequence is CASSLAGSSYEQYF. DNA of the CDR3: TGCGCCAGCAGCTTGGCGGGAAGCTCCTACGAGCAGTACTTC.

V gene TRBV2 combines with J gene TRBJ1-4; D is possibly TRBD1 (6 bases). Trimming pared 7 bases from V and 10 bases from J, leaving 19 bases between. CDR3 length equals 14 residues. Germline V lookup: CDR1 SNHLY, CDR2 FYNNEI. CDR3 nucleotides: TGTGCCAGCACCCAAGACAGGTTCGGCGGAAAACTGTTTTTT. Amino acids: CASTQDRFGGKLFF.

The rearrangement links TRBV7-8 to TRBJ2-5, with 9 positions matching TRBD2. The CDR3 has 18 residues. Germline loops: CDR1 SGHVS, CDR2 FQNEAQ. V trimming: 0 bases; J trimming: 7 bases; junction bases outside the gene matches: 15. The CDR3 coding sequence is TGTGCCAGCAGCTTAGCGGTTGGTCTAGCGGGGTCCTTGGGGACCCAGTACTTC. Amino acids: CASSLAVGLAGSLGTQYF.

This clone was observed a single time. This chain links TRBV11-3 with TRBJ2-3; D is uncertain. The CDR3 extends over 12 amino acids. CDR1 and CDR2 (germline): SGHNT, YENEEA. V shed 1 base and J shed 7 bases, with 6 bases lying between them. CDR3 in DNA: TGTGCCAGCAGCTTAGGACTTTATACGCAGTATTTT. Residues: CASSLGLYTQYF.

This chain joins TRBV7-6 and TRBJ2-1; possible D gene TRBD2, 6 bases. Trimming removed 3 bases from V and 0 bases from J, with 21 bases in between. Germline-derived CDR1 and CDR2 are SGHVS and FNYEAQ. This CDR3 is 19 amino acids long. The CDR3 sequence: CASSFPGEGIMRSYNEQFF. The CDR3 DNA reads TGTGCCAGCAGCTTTCCGGGAGAGGGCATAATGCGCTCCTACAATGAGCAGTTCTTC.